These 16 T cell receptor beta chains came from one sample sequenced in a study of shared clonotypes between healthy human individuals. Generated by immunoSEQ multiplex PCR, the TCRdb table keeps only in-frame clones and is missing some. The table records roughly 2 million clones, about 94% of them present only once. CD8 cells regarded as naive lacked CD45RO, were positively chosen for CCR7, and omitted terminally differentiated effector memory CD45RA+ cells. Sequencing was performed on naive CD8+ T cells sorted from blood. These receptor sequences come from a man younger than 35 in good health.

Here the CDR3 DNA reads TGCGCCAGCAGCTTGGTAGGGCCAGACTATGGCTACACCTTC. Protein: CASSLVGPDYGYTF. The rearrangement links TRBV5-1 to TRBJ1-2; D unresolved. V lost 0 bases to trimming and J lost 3 bases, with 9 bases between them. The germline V gene has CDR1 SGHRS and CDR2 YFSETQ. The CDR3 totals 14 residues.

This sequence joins TRBV6-1 and TRBJ2-1; D not certain. Germline-derived CDR1 and CDR2 are MNHNS and SASEGT. The CDR3 spans 13 residues. The V and J ends lost 1 base and 9 bases respectively, with 10 bases between them. The CDR3 DNA sequence: TGTGCCAGCAGTGAAGAATCGGTGGCTGAGCAGTTCTTC. This codes for CASSEESVAEQFF.

This rearrangement joins TRBV6-5 to TRBJ2-5; D is unresolved. Germline lookup yields CDR1 MNHEY and CDR2 SVGAGI. CDR3 length: 14 residues. V was pared by 5 bases and J by 5 bases, with 15 bases between. CDR3 coding DNA: TGTGCCAGCAGTCCCAGGAATAAAATGGAGACCCAGTACTTC. Residues: CASSPRNKMETQYF.

V is TRBV30 and J is TRBJ2-1, with a possible D match to TRBD2 (5 bases). Trimming pared 0 bases from V and 12 bases from J, leaving 15 bases between. Germline V CDR1 and CDR2: GTSNPN, SVGIG (reference sequence). The CDR3 is made up of 13 amino acids. In DNA, the CDR3 is TGTGCCTGGAGTGTATCGGGCGGGTCCGGGCAGTTCTTC. The encoded protein is CAWSVSGGSGQFF.

About this clone: The sample contains more than one DNA sequence encoding this CDR3. The rearrangement joins TRBV27 to TRBJ1-5, with unresolved D. Trimming shortened V by 3 bases and J by 5 bases, and 8 bases separated the two germline ends. In germline, CDR1 is MNHEY, CDR2 SMNVEV (reference sequence). This CDR3 is 13 amino acids long. CDR3 sequence (DNA): TGTGCCAGCAGTTTGGGTGGAGATCAGCCCCAGCATTTT. Amino acid sequence: CASSLGGDQPQHF.

This chain uses TRBV4-2 with TRBJ1-3; no firm D call. Germline V gene lookup returns CDR1 LGHNA and CDR2 YNFKEQ. Trimming took off 4 bases at V and 2 bases at J, with 15 bases between the two ends. CDR3 length: 16 amino acids. The DNA of the CDR3 is TGTGCCAGCAGCCCGAACGAGGGTTTGACTGGAAACACCATATATTTT. It codes for CASSPNEGLTGNTIYF.

The chain uses TRBV27 and TRBJ1-5; 7 bases fit TRBD1. The CDR3 runs 14 residues. V lost 6 bases, J lost 5 bases, and 7 bases stayed unmatched. From germline, CDR1 is MNHEY and CDR2 SMNVEV (reference sequence). The CDR3 is CASSSDRVDQPQHF. CDR3 coding DNA: TGTGCCAGCAGCTCTGACAGGGTCGATCAGCCCCAGCATTTT.

A word on this clone: Its ends do not fully match the called genes, so a read error is possible. The chain employs TRBV28 and TRBJ1-1; possible D gene TRBD1, 6 bases. CDR1 is MDHEN, CDR2 SYDVKM, per germline. This CDR3 contains 13 residues. Here the CDR3 DNA reads TGTGCCAGCAGTCCTACAGGGAACCCTGAAGCTTTCTTT. Translation gives CASSPTGNPEAFF.

V is TRBV5-1 and J is TRBJ2-5; TRBD1 might be the D (5 bases). Germline V gene sequence: CDR1 SGHRS, CDR2 YFSETQ. Trimming removed 0 bases from V and 0 bases from J, with 9 bases in between. The CDR3 runs 15 residues. CDR3 loop: CASSLVRQNQETQYF. DNA of the CDR3: TGCGCCAGCAGCTTGGTTCGACAGAACCAAGAGACCCAGTACTTC.

The rearrangement joins TRBV6-5 to TRBJ1-2; D might be TRBD1 (5 bases). CDR1 and CDR2 (germline): MNHEY, SVGAGI. V was clipped by 2 bases and J by 4 bases, with 14 bases between them. CDR3 length: 15 residues. CDR3 sequence: CASSYGGPGGYGYTF. The DNA for the CDR3 is TGTGCCAGCAGTTACGGTGGCCCCGGGGGCTATGGCTACACCTTC.

This clone was detected only once. This chain joins TRBV28 and TRBJ2-7; TRBD1 matches 8 bases. The CDR3 sequence is 17 residues long. Germline V gene lookup returns CDR1 MDHEN and CDR2 SYDVKM. Trimming cost V 6 bases and J 1 base; bases outside gene matches: 14. CDR3 sequence reads: CASSREVRGPVSYEQYF. The CDR3 coding sequence is TGTGCCAGCAGCCGTGAGGTCAGGGGGCCGGTGTCCTACGAGCAGTACTTC.

The rearrangement uses TRBV5-6 and TRBJ1-2, with 7 bases matching TRBD1. J was trimmed by 4 bases and V by 4 bases; bases with no gene match: 10. This CDR3 spans 15 amino acids. CDR1 SGHDT and CDR2 YYEEEE come from the germline V gene. The DNA of the CDR3 is TGTGCCAGCAGCCCCGGACAGGTCGACATCTATGGCTACACCTTC. Translating it yields CASSPGQVDIYGYTF.

The chain has TRBV6-1 and TRBJ1-1, with TRBD1 matching over 12 bases. This CDR3 has 14 amino acids. The V gene's germline CDR1 is MNHNS and CDR2 SASEGT. The junction had 9 bases not matched to a gene; V was cut back by 6 bases and J by 10 bases. The CDR3 sequence: CASRSGTGGASAFF. DNA of the CDR3: TGTGCCAGCAGGTCGGGGACAGGGGGCGCCTCAGCTTTCTTT.

This chain links TRBV7-9 with TRBJ2-5, with TRBD2 identical over 9 bases. Per the germline V gene, CDR1 is SEHNR and CDR2 is FQNEAQ (reference sequence). Unmatched junction bases numbered 4, after V lost 6 bases and J lost 5 bases. The CDR3 has 13 residues. The CDR3 sequence: CASRIAGDETQYF. The CDR3 DNA reads TGTGCCAGCAGGATAGCGGGGGACGAGACCCAGTACTTC.

This clone was detected only once. The genes are TRBV10-2 and TRBJ1-1; 7 bases map to TRBD1. The CDR3 contains 15 residues. Germline V gene data show CDR1 as WSHSY and CDR2 as SAAADI. With V trimmed by 4 bases and J by 2 bases, 7 bases remained unmatched. CDR3 in DNA: TGCGCCAGCAGTGCGATACAGGGGCGCAACACTGAAGCTTTCTTT. Protein: CASSAIQGRNTEAFF.

This clone was counted a few times. The rearrangement uses TRBV27 and TRBJ1-1, with D tentatively TRBD1 (6 bases). V lost 5 bases, J lost 1 base, and 14 bases lay in between. The CDR3 is made up of 15 amino acids. From germline, CDR1 is MNHEY and CDR2 SMNVEV (reference sequence). CDR3 residues: CASSATGWGNTEAFF. CDR3 nucleotide sequence: TGTGCCAGCAGTGCAACAGGGTGGGGGAACACTGAAGCTTTCTTT.